A selection of T cell receptor beta chains follows, all from one sample in a study of blood T cell repertoires in COVID-19. Some clones are missing from TCRdb's copy, which holds only in-frame ones; the method was immunoSEQ multiplex PCR. The sample includes about 320,000 clones, 86% of them seen just once. Sequencing input: peripheral blood. These receptors were taken from a woman aged 45-59 years with acute or convalescent COVID-19. The CDR3 runs from the conserved cysteine through the conserved F or W. The D gene is left open where the match is weak. Clone size, where shown, is once, few, many, or a class for clones that have expanded.

clone size | J gene | V gene | D gene | CDR3 DNA | CDR3 protein
NA | TRBJ2-7 | TRBV10-3 | TRBD1 | TGTGCCACCCAGGACAGGTACGAGCAGTACTTC | CATQDRYEQYF
once | TRBJ2-7 | TRBV15 | TRBD1 | TGTGCCACCAGCAGGAAGCAGGGGGCGTGGGAGCAGTACTTC | CATSRKQGAWEQYF
NA | TRBJ2-7 | TRBV28 | TRBD2 | TGTGCCAGCAGTTTCTTGTTAGCGGGAATTTACGAGCAGTACTTC | CASSFLLAGIYEQYF
NA | TRBJ2-7 | TRBV6-5 | NA | TGTGCCAGCAGTTACGGGGCACTCCAGGGTTTCGGCGAGCAGTACTTC | CASSYGALQGFGEQYF
NA | TRBJ2-7 | TRBV6-5 | NA | TGTGCCAGCAGTTTAGGGAGAGAGCAGTACTTC | CASSLGREQYF
once | TRBJ1-1 | TRBV7-2 | NA | TGTGCCAGCAGCTTAGAACAGGGGAACACTGAAGCTTTCTTT | CASSLEQGNTEAFF
NA | TRBJ1-2 | TRBV28 | NA | TGTGCCAGCAGTTTCCGGGGAGGCGGCTACACCTTC | CASSFRGGGYTF
NA | TRBJ2-1 | TRBV5-1 | TRBD2 | TGCGCCAGCAGCTTGGAATTTAGCGGGAGGAAGAACAATGAGCAGTTCTTC | CASSLEFSGRKNNEQFF
NA | TRBJ2-7 | TRBV5-1 | NA | TGCGCCAGCAGCTTACTCCCCATGGGGGGGGCGGACTTC | CASSLLPMGGADF
once | TRBJ1-3 | TRBV7-2 | NA | TGTGCCAGCAGCCTCAACCCACAGGGAAGTGGAAACACCATATATTTT | CASSLNPQGSGNTIYF
NA | TRBJ2-7 | TRBV28 | NA | TGTGCCAGCAGCCTACTCCGATACGAGCAGTACTTC | CASSLLRYEQYF
NA | TRBJ2-1 | TRBV11-3 | NA | TGTGCCAGACCCTCGGGAGCGACGAATGAGCAGTTCTTC | CARPSGATNEQFF
NA | TRBJ2-5 | TRBV27 | TRBD2 | TGTGCCAGCAGTCCACGACTAGCGGGAGGGCAAGTTCAAGAGACCCAGTACTTC | CASSPRLAGGQVQETQYF
few | TRBJ2-7 | TRBV15 | TRBD2 | TGTGCCACCAGCTCAAGCGGGGGGCCCTACGAGCAGTACTTC | CATSSSGGPYEQYF
NA | TRBJ2-5 | TRBV5-1 | TRBD1 | TGCGCCAGCAGCCCACCATCTACAGGGGTAGAGACCCAGTACTTC | CASSPPSTGVETQYF
once | TRBJ2-7 | TRBV6-6 | TRBD1 | TGTGCCAGCAGTCTAATAGTGGGACAGGTATCCGAGCAGTACTTC | CASSLIVGQVSEQYF
few | TRBJ2-1 | TRBV2 | NA | TGTGCCAGCCCGACTAGGAGAGACTCCTACAATGAGCAGTTCTTC | CASPTRRDSYNEQFF
NA | TRBJ2-7 | TRBV7-2 | NA | TGTGCCAGCAGCCGTTACCGGGAGCATGAGCAGTACTTC | CASSRYREHEQYF
NA | TRBJ1-1 | TRBV2 | NA | TGTGCCAGCACCCGACAGTCTATGAACACTGAAGCTTTCTTT | CASTRQSMNTEAFF
NA | TRBJ1-5 | TRBV27 | NA | TGTGCCAGCAGTCGAAACAGAGATTTTAGCAATCAGCCCCAGCATTTT | CASSRNRDFSNQPQHF
NA | TRBJ2-2 | TRBV11-3 | NA | TGTGCCAGCAGCTTAGATCTTGGGCCCGGGGAGCTGTTTTTT | CASSLDLGPGELFF
NA | TRBJ2-5 | TRBV5-6 | NA | TGTGCCAGCAGCTTGCCGGGGTCGGAGACCCAGTACTTC | CASSLPGSETQYF
NA | TRBJ1-1 | TRBV3-1/TRBV3-2 | NA | TGTGCCAGCAGCCTCGGGAGGAACACTGAAGCTTTCTTT | CASSLGRNTEAFF
once | TRBJ1-2 | TRBV7-2 | TRBD1 | TGTGCCAGCAGCTTAGCGAGGGGGCAGTCGGACTATGGCTACACCTTC | CASSLARGQSDYGYTF
NA | TRBJ2-3 | TRBV30 | TRBD2 | TGTGCCTGCGCACCTAGCGGGAGGTCGGATACGCAGTATTTT | CACAPSGRSDTQYF
NA | TRBJ2-3 | TRBV5-1 | TRBD1 | TGCGCCAGCAGCGAGACAGGGGGAAGGAATACGCAGTATTTT | CASSETGGRNTQYF
once | TRBJ2-6 | TRBV11-2 | NA | TGTGCCAGCAGCCTCCGACGCGACGGGAGCTCTGGGGCCAACGTCCTGACTTTC | CASSLRRDGSSGANVLTF
once | TRBJ2-1 | TRBV3-1/TRBV3-2 | NA | TGTGCCAGCAGCCCTTCGGGGGGCGTCGATGAGCAGTTCTTC | CASSPSGGVDEQFF
NA | TRBJ1-1 | TRBV5-8 | NA | TGTGCCAGCAGGCGGGGGGATGAAGCTTTCTTT | CASRRGDEAFF
NA | TRBJ2-1 | TRBV4-2 | TRBD2 | TGTGCCAGCAGCCAAGCCGGGACTAGCGGGAGGGCGCCGGGAAATGAGCAGTTCTTC | CASSQAGTSGRAPGNEQFF
NA | TRBJ2-3 | TRBV28 | TRBD2 | TGTGCCAGCAGTGCCGCGGGGGGAGGGGGCACAGATACGCAGTATTTT | CASSAAGGGGTDTQYF
NA | TRBJ2-1 | TRBV9 | TRBD2 | TGTGCCAGCAGCCTTCTAGCGGGAGCCCCCCCCGGCGAGCAGTTCTTC | CASSLLAGAPPGEQFF
NA | TRBJ1-6 | TRBV6-1 | NA | TGTGCCAGCAGTGCCTCCGGGGGTGTAGCAAATTCACCCCTCCACTTT | CASSASGGVANSPLHF
once | TRBJ2-5 | TRBV4-2 | TRBD2 | TGTGCCAGCAGCCAGACTAGCGGGAACAGAGAGACCCAGTACTTC | CASSQTSGNRETQYF
NA | TRBJ2-7 | TRBV12-5 | TRBD2 | TGTGCTAGTGGTTTGGTACCAAGGGGACTAAGCTTTCAGTACTTC | CASGLVPRGLSFQYF
NA | TRBJ1-2 | TRBV20-1 | TRBD1 | TGCAGTGCTATGGACAGGGAGGGCTACACCTTC | CSAMDREGYTF
few | TRBJ1-2 | TRBV9 | NA | TGTGCCAGCAGCGTAGCGCAGAAAGCTAACTATGGCTACACCTTC | CASSVAQKANYGYTF
NA | TRBJ2-5 | TRBV7-2 | TRBD2 | TGTGCCAGCAGCTTCCTAGCGGGAGGTTCAGAGACCCAGTACTTC | CASSFLAGGSETQYF
NA | TRBJ1-2 | TRBV9 | TRBD1 | TGTGCCAGCAGCGAACGGACAGGGGCTAACTATGGCTACACCTTC | CASSERTGANYGYTF
NA | TRBJ1-2 | TRBV30 | NA | TGTGCCTGGAGTGAGCAGGGCTATGGCTACACCTTC | CAWSEQGYGYTF
NA | TRBJ1-2 | TRBV6-5 | NA | TGTGCCAGCAGTTACTCGCGAGGGAATGGCTACACCTTC | CASSYSRGNGYTF
NA | TRBJ1-1 | TRBV9 | NA | TGTGCCAGCAGCGTAGAACATATGAACACTGAAGCTTTCTTT | CASSVEHMNTEAFF
NA | TRBJ1-3 | TRBV3-1/TRBV3-2 | NA | TGTGCCAGCAGCCAAGATTCCCCAGGCTCTGGAAACACCATATATTTT | CASSQDSPGSGNTIYF
NA | TRBJ2-7 | TRBV27 | TRBD2 | TGTGCCAGCAGTCCACTAGCGGGAGATGACGAGCAGTACTTC | CASSPLAGDDEQYF
few | TRBJ1-6 | TRBV18 | NA | TGTGCCAGCTCACCCCAGACAGCTTATAATTCACCCCTCCACTTT | CASSPQTAYNSPLHF
NA | TRBJ1-1 | TRBV6-5 | TRBD1 | TGTGCCAGCTGCCTCGGGACAGAAAACACTGAAGCTTTCTTT | CASCLGTENTEAFF
few | TRBJ2-3 | TRBV27 | NA | TGTGCCAGCGCCGACAGGTCGGGTGCAGATACGCAGTATTTT | CASADRSGADTQYF
once | TRBJ1-5 | TRBV27 | NA | TGTGCCAGCAGTCCCGACCAGGGCAATCAGCCCCAGCATTTT | CASSPDQGNQPQHF
NA | TRBJ2-7 | TRBV3-1/TRBV3-2 | NA | TGTGCCAGCAGCCGAGCGGGCTACGAGCAGTACTTC | CASSRAGYEQYF
NA | TRBJ1-3 | TRBV9 | NA | TGTGCCAGCAGCGTAGAGGGGCCCAGTTCCTCTGGAAACACCATATATTTT | CASSVEGPSSSGNTIYF
NA | TRBJ1-4 | TRBV27 | NA | TGTGCCAGCAGTTTTTTCCGGGAAGCAACTAATGAAAAACTGTTTTTT | CASSFFREATNEKLFF
NA | TRBJ2-1 | TRBV19 | NA | TGTGCCGCTAGCTTAGGGGGTAACAATGAGCAGTTCTTC | CAASLGGNNEQFF
NA | TRBJ2-1 | TRBV9 | TRBD2 | TGTGCCAGCAGCCCGGAACCGGGACTAGTCTACAATGAGCAGTTCTTC | CASSPEPGLVYNEQFF
NA | TRBJ1-5 | TRBV5-5 | NA | TGTGCCAGCAGCTTGGGATTTAGGGGGTCCTATAGCAATCAGCCCCAGCATTTT | CASSLGFRGSYSNQPQHF